This T cell receptor (beta chain) is from a study of control samples from healthy donors and cancer patients. The repertoire was sequenced with immunoSEQ multiplex PCR; TCRdb's copy has only in-frame clones and lacks some. The sample lists 150,000 to 200,000 clones, approximately 90% occurring once. The CDR3 totals 13 residues. The junction had 8 bases not matched to a gene; V was cut back by 11 bases and J by 4 bases. Germline V gene data show CDR1 as SEHNR and CDR2 as FQNEAQ (reference sequence). The genes are TRBV7-9 and TRBJ2-1, with TRBD1 identical over 7 bases. The specimen was blood. This TCR was recovered from a man aged 25 to 40 in good health. CDR3 sequence reads: CAHRGELYNEQFF. As DNA, the CDR3 is TGTGCCCACAGGGGAGAGCTTTACAATGAGCAGTTCTTC.